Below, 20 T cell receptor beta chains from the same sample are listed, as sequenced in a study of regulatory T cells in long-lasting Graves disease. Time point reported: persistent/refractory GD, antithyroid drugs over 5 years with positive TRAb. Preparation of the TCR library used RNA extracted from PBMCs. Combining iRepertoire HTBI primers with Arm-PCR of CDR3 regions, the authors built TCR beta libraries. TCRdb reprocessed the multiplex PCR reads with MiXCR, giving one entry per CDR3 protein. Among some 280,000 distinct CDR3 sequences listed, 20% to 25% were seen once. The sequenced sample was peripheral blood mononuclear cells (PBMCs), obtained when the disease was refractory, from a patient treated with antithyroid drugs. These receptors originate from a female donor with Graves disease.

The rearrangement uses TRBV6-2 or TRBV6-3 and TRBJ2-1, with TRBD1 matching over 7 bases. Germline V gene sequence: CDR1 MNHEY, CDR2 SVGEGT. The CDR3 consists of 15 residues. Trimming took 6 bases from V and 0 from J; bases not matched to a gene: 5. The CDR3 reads CASSAGTDSYNEQFF. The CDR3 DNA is TGTGCCAGCAGCGCCGGGACAGACTCCTACAATGAGCAGTTCTTC.

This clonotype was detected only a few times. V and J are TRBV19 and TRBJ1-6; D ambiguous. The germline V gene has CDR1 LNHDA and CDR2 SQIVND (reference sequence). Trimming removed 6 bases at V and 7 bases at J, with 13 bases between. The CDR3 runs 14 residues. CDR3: CASSTVHRNSPLHF. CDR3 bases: TGTGCCAGTAGCACAGTCCATCGGAATTCACCCCTCCACTTT.

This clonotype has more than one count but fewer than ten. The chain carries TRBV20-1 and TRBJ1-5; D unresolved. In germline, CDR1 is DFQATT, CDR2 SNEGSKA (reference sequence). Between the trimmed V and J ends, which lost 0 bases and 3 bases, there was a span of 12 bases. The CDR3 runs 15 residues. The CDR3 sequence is CSARDRAESNQPQHF. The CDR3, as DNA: TGCAGTGCTAGAGATCGGGCCGAGTCCAATCAGCCCCAGCATTTT.

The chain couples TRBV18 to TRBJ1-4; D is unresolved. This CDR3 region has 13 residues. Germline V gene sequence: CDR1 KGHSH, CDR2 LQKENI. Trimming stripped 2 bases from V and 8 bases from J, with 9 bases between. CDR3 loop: CASSPSPGEKLFF. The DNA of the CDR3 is TGTGCCAGCTCACCAAGCCCGGGGGAAAAACTGTTTTTT.

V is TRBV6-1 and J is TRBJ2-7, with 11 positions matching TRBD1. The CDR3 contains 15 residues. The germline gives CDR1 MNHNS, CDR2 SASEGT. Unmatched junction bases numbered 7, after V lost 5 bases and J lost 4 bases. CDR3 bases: TGTGCCAGCAGTATAACCGGGACAGGGGGATACGAGCAGTACTTC. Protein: CASSITGTGGYEQYF.

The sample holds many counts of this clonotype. In DNA, the CDR3 is TGCAGTGCTACCACTCTTCGTCAGGCCGGTCAGCCCCAGCATTTT. This gives the protein CSATTLRQAGQPQHF. This chain joins TRBV20-1 and TRBJ1-5, with D hard to call. Germline V gene lookup returns CDR1 DFQATT and CDR2 SNEGSKA (reference sequence). Trimming took off 4 bases at V and 6 bases at J, with 19 bases between the two ends. The CDR3 covers 15 residues.

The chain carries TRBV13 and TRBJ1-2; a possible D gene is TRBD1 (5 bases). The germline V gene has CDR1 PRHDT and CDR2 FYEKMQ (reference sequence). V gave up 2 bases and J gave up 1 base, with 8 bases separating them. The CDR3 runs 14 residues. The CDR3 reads CASSLQGVNYGYTF. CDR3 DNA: TGTGCCAGCAGCTTACAGGGCGTTAACTATGGCTACACCTTC. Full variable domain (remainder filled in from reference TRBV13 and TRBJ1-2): AAGVIQSPRHLIKEKRETATLKCYPIPRHDTVYWYQQGPGQDPQFLISFYEKMQSDKGSIPDRFSAQQFSDYHSELNMSSLELGDSALYFCASSLQGVNYGYTFGSGTRLTVV.

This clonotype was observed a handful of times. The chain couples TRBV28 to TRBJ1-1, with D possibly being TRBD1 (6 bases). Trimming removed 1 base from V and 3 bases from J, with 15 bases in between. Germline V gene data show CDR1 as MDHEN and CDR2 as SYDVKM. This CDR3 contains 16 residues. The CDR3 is CASSLFGGRADTEAFF. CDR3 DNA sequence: TGTGCCAGCAGTTTATTCGGGGGGCGCGCGGACACTGAAGCTTTCTTT.

The CDR3 region has the DNA TGTGCCAGCAGCTCCAACTTAGCGGGAGTGAACACCGGGGAGCTGTTTTTT. This gives the protein CASSSNLAGVNTGELFF. The chain couples TRBV5-4 to TRBJ2-2; 9 nucleotides match TRBD2. The CDR3 spans 17 residues. Per the germline V gene, CDR1 is SGHNT and CDR2 is YYREEE (reference sequence). Germline trimming cut 3 bases from V and 1 base from J; bases unmatched to any gene: 7.

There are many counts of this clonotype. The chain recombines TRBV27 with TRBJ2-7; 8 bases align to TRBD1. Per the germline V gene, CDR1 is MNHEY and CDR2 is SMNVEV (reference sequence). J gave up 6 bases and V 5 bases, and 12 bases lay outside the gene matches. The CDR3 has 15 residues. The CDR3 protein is CASSPPPRQGLEQYF. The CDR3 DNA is TGTGCCAGCAGTCCCCCCCCTAGACAGGGGCTCGAGCAGTACTTC.

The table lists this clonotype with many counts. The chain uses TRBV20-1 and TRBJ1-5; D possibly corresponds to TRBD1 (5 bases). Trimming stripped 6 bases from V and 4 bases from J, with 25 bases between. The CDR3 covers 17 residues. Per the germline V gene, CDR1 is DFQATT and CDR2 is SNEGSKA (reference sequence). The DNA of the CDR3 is TGCAGTGCCAAGGCGGCCGGGACTCCATATAATAATCAGCCCCAGCATTTT. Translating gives CSAKAAGTPYNNQPQHF.

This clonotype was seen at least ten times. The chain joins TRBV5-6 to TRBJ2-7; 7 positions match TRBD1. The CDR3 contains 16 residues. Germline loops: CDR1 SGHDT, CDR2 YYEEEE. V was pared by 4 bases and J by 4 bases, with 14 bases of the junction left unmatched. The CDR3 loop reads CASSTDREASWYEQYF. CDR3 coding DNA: TGTGCCAGCAGCACCGACAGGGAAGCGTCTTGGTACGAGCAGTACTTC.

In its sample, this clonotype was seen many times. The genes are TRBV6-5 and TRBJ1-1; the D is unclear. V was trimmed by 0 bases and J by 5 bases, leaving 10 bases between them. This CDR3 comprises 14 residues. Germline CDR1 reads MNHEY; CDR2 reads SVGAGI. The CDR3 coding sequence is TGTGCCAGCAGTTACTCTGTAGTTGGGACTGAAGCTTTCTTT. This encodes CASSYSVVGTEAFF.

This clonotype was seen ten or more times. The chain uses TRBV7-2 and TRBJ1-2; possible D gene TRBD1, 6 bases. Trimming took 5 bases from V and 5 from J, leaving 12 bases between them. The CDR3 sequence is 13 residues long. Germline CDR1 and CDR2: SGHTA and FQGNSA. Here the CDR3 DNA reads TGTGCCAGCAGCCGACAGGCCGAGTATGGCTACACCTTC. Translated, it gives CASSRQAEYGYTF.

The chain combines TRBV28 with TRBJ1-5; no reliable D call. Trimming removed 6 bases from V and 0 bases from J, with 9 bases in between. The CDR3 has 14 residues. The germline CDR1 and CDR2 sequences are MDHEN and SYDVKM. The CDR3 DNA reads TGTGCCAGCAGCGAAAAACTTAGCAATCAGCCCCAGCATTTT. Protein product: CASSEKLSNQPQHF.

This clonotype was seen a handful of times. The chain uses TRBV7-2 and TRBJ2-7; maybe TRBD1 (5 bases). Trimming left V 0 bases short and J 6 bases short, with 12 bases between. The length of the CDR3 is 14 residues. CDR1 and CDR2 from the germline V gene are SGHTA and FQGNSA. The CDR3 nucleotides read TGTGCCAGCAGCTTAGCTGGACGGACAAGCGAGCAGTACTTC. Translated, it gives CASSLAGRTSEQYF.

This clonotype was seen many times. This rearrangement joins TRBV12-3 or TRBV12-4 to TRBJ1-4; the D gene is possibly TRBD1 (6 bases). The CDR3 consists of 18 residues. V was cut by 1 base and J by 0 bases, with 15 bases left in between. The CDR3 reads CASSLDGGGAATNEKLFF. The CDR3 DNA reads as TGTGCCAGCAGTTTAGACGGGGGGGGGGCTGCAACTAATGAAAAACTGTTTTTT.

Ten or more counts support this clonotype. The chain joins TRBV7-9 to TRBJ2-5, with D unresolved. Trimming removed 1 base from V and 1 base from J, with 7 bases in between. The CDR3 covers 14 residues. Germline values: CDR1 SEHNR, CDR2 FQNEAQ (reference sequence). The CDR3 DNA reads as TGTGCCAGCAGCTTAGTGCGGCCCCAAGAGACCCAGTACTTC. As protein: CASSLVRPQETQYF.

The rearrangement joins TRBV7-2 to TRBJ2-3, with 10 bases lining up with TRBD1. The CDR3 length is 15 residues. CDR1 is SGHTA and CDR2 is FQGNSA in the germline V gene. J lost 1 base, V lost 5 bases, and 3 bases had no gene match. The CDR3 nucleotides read TGTGCCAGCAGCCAGGGGACAGGGGGCACAGATACGCAGTATTTT. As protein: CASSQGTGGTDTQYF.

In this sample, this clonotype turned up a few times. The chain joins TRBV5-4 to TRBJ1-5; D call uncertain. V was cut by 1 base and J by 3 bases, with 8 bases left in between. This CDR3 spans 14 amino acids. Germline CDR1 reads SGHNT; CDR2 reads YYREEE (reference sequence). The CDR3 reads CASSLLGNNQPQHF. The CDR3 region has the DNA TGTGCCAGCAGCTTGTTGGGCAACAATCAGCCCCAGCATTTT.